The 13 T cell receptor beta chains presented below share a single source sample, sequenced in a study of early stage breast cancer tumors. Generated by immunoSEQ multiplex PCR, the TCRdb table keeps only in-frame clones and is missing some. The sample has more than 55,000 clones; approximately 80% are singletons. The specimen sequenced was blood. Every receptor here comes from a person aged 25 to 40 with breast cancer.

CDR3 residues: CASSQERGLTDTQYF. The CDR3 region has the DNA TGTGCCAGCAGCCAAGAAAGGGGTCTCACAGATACGCAGTATTTT. The V gene is TRBV4-2, the J gene TRBJ2-3; TRBD1 might be the D (5 bases). CDR1 LGHNA and CDR2 YNFKEQ come from the germline V gene. V gave up 0 bases and J gave up 2 bases, with 9 bases separating them. The length of the CDR3 is 15 residues.

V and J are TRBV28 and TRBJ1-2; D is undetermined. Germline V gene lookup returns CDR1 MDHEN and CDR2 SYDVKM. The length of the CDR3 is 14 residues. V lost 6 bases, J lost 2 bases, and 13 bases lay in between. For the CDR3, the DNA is TGTGCCAGCAGCCGACCGGCGGAAAACTATGGCTACACCTTC. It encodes CASSRPAENYGYTF.

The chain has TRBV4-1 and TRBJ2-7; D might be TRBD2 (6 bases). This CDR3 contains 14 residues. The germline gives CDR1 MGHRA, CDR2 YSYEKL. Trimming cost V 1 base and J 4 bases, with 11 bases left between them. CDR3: CASSQAQGLYEQYF. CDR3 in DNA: TGCGCCAGCAGCCAAGCCCAGGGACTGTACGAGCAGTACTTC.

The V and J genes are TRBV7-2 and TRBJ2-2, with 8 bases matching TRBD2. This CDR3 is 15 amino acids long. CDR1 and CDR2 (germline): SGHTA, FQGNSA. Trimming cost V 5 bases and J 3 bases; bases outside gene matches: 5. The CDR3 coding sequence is TGTGCCAGCAGCCGAGCGGGAGTGGACACCGGGGAGCTGTTTTTT. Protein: CASSRAGVDTGELFF.

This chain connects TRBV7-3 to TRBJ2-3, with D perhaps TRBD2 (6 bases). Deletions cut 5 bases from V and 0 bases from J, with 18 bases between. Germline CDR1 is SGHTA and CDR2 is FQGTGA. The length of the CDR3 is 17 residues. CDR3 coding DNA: TGTGCCAGCAGCCCTGGAGTGGGGCGGGGTAGCACAGATACGCAGTATTTT. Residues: CASSPGVGRGSTDTQYF.

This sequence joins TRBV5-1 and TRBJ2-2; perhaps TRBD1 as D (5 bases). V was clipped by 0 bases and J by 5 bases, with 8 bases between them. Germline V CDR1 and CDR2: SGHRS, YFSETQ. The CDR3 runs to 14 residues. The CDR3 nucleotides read TGCGCCAGCAGCTTGGCCAAGGGGACCGGGGAGCTGTTTTTT. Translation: CASSLAKGTGELFF.

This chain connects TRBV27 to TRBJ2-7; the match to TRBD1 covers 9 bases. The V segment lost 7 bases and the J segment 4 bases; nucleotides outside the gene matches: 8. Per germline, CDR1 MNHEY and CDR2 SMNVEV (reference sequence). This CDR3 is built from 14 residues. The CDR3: CASKDGTGIYEQYF. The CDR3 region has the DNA TGTGCCAGCAAAGACGGGACAGGGATATACGAGCAGTACTTC.

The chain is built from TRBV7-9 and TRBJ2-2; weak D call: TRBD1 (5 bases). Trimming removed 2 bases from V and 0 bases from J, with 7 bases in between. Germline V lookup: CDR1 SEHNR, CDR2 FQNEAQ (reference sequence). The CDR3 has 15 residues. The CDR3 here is CASSLWTTNTGELFF. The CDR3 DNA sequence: TGTGCCAGCAGCTTATGGACAACGAACACCGGGGAGCTGTTTTTT. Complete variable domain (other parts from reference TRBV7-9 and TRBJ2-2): DTGVSQNPRHKITKRGQNVTFRCDPISEHNRLYWYRQTLGQGPEFLTYFQNEAQLEKSRLLSDRFSAERPKGSFSTLEIQRTEQGDSAMYLCASSLWTTNTGELFFGEGSRLTVL.

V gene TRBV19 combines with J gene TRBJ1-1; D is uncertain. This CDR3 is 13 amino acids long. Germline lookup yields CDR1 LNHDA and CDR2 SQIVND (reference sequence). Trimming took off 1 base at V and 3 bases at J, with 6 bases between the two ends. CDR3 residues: CASSIVWDTEAFF. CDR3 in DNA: TGTGCCAGTAGTATAGTTTGGGACACTGAAGCTTTCTTT.

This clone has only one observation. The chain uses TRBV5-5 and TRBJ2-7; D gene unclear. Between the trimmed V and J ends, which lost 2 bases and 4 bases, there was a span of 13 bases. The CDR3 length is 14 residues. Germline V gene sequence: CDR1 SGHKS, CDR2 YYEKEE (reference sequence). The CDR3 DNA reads TGTGCCAGCAGCTTAGAGCCGGGTCCGTACGAGCAGTACTTC. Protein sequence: CASSLEPGPYEQYF.

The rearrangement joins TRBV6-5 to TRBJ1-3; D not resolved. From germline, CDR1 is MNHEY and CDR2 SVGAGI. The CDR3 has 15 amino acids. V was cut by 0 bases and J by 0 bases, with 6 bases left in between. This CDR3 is CASSYSSNSGNTIYF. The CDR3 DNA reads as TGTGCCAGCAGTTACTCTTCCAACTCTGGAAACACCATATATTTT.

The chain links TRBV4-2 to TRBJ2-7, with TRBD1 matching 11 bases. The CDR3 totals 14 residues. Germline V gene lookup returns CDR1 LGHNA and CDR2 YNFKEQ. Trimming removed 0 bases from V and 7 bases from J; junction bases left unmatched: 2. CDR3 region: CASSQEGTGGEQYF. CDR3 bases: TGTGCCAGCAGCCAAGAAGGGACAGGGGGTGAGCAGTACTTC.

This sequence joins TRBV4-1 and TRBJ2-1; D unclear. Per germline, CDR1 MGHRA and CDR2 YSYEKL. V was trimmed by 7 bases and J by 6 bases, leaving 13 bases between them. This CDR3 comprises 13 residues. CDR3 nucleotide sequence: TGCGCCAGCAAGGGCCCAAGGCCCAATGAGCAGTTCTTC. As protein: CASKGPRPNEQFF.